Each of the 23 T cell receptor beta chains below was sequenced from the same sample in a study of CD8 T cells in ankylosing spondylitis. TCRdb re-called the 5' RACE reads through MiXCR, storing one row per CDR3 protein. The sample has 250,000 to 400,000 distinct CDR3 sequences, 9.5% to 13% seen once. Sequenced material: blood, either unsorted or a sorted T cell fraction (not recorded which). The receptor set was obtained from a female donor with ankylosing spondylitis or in good health (not recorded which).

This clonotype was picked up many times. The V gene is TRBV12-3 or TRBV12-4, the J gene TRBJ1-4; 8 bases line up with TRBD1. Trimming cost V 3 bases and J 10 bases; bases outside gene matches: 7. This CDR3 comprises 14 residues. The chain's CDR3 is CASSFSQGTGKLFF. CDR3 sequence (DNA): TGTGCCAGCAGTTTCTCGCAGGGGACAGGAAAACTGTTTTTT.

This clonotype was seen a few times. The chain combines TRBV9 with TRBJ1-2; no clear D gene. Trimming shortened V by 0 bases and J by 6 bases, and 15 bases separated the two germline ends. The CDR3 contains 15 residues. CDR1 SGDLS and CDR2 YYNGEE come from the germline V gene. CDR3: CASSVVRRASNGYTF. The CDR3 DNA is TGTGCCAGCAGCGTAGTTAGGAGGGCCTCCAATGGCTACACCTTC. Variable domain in full (rest from reference TRBV9 and TRBJ1-2): DSGVTQTPKHLITATGQRVTLRCSPRSGDLSVYWYQQSLDQGLQFLIQYYNGEERAKGNILERFSAQQFPDLHSELNLSSLELGDSALYFCASSVVRRASNGYTFGSGTRLTVV.

This clonotype was picked up many times. The rearrangement joins TRBV20-1 to TRBJ2-3; 7 bases are a match to TRBD2. Germline V lookup: CDR1 DFQATT, CDR2 SNEGSKA (reference sequence). Trimming cost V 1 base and J 6 bases; bases outside gene matches: 7. This CDR3 spans 14 amino acids. The CDR3 coding sequence is TGCAGTGCTAGAGGGCGGGAGCATTGGGATACGCAGTATTTT. Protein: CSARGREHWDTQYF.

This clonotype was seen ten or more times. The chain uses TRBV5-1 and TRBJ1-5, with 7 bases fitting TRBD1. The CDR3 is 15 amino acids. J lost 1 base, V lost 1 base, and 2 bases had no gene match. Germline V gene data show CDR1 as SGHRS and CDR2 as YFSETQ. CDR3 bases: TGCGCCAGCAGCTTGCAGGGGGACAGCAATCAGCCCCAGCATTTT. This sequence encodes CASSLQGDSNQPQHF. Filled out from reference TRBV5-1 and TRBJ1-5, the complete variable domain reads KAGVTQTPRYLIKTRGQQVTLSCSPISGHRSVSWYQQTPGQGLQFLFEYFSETQRNKGNFPGRFSGRQFSNSRSEMNVSTLELGDSALYLCASSLQGDSNQPQHFGDGTRLSIL.

This clonotype was counted a few times. The chain links TRBV15 to TRBJ2-3; TRBD2 aligns across 12 bases. The V segment lost 3 bases and the J segment 0 bases; nucleotides outside the gene matches: 4. This CDR3 contains 17 residues. Germline V gene sequence: CDR1 LNHNV, CDR2 YYDKDF (reference sequence). The CDR3 here is CATSRFGTSGSTDTQYF. The CDR3, as DNA: TGTGCCACCAGCAGGTTCGGGACTAGCGGGAGCACAGATACGCAGTATTTT.

This clonotype was observed many times. The V gene is TRBV27, the J gene TRBJ2-3, with D perhaps TRBD2 (7 bases). Trimming took 10 bases from V and 2 from J, leaving 16 bases between them. The CDR3 spans 14 residues. Germline loops: CDR1 MNHEY, CDR2 SMNVEV (reference sequence). The CDR3 bases are TGTGCCACGAAAGGGGGGGCTGACACAGATACGCAGTATTTT. This sequence encodes CATKGGADTDTQYF.

This chain connects TRBV6-5 to TRBJ1-4; 8 bases are a match to TRBD1. The CDR3 runs 16 residues. Germline assignment: CDR1 MNHEY and CDR2 SVGAGI. With V trimmed by 4 bases and J by 3 bases, 7 bases remained unmatched. Here the CDR3 DNA reads TGTGCCAGCAGTTTGACAGGGGTAGGAGCTAATGAAAAACTGTTTTTT. Translating it yields CASSLTGVGANEKLFF.

This clonotype was counted ten times or more. V is TRBV29-1 and J is TRBJ1-5; 9 bases agree with TRBD1. From germline, CDR1 is SQVTM and CDR2 ANQGSEA. CDR3 length: 13 amino acids. With 5 bases clipped from V and 2 bases from J, the junction kept 1 base outside the gene matches. This chain's CDR3 is CSVRQGGNQPQHF. Here the CDR3 DNA reads TGCAGCGTTAGACAGGGGGGCAATCAGCCCCAGCATTTT.

This clonotype was found many times. V usage is TRBV12-3 or TRBV12-4 and J usage is TRBJ2-1; D remains ambiguous. The CDR3 covers 16 residues. Trimming stripped 9 bases from V and 0 bases from J, with 18 bases between. In DNA, the CDR3 is TGTGCCAGTTCCCCCGGCGCCGGACGCTCCTACAATGAGCAGTTCTTC. It encodes CASSPGAGRSYNEQFF.

The chain links TRBV12-3 or TRBV12-4 to TRBJ1-2, with D perhaps matching TRBD1 (5 bases). The CDR3 is 14 amino acids. V gave up 5 bases and J gave up 8 bases, with 18 bases separating them. The CDR3, as DNA: TGTGCCAGCAGTCCTTACCGGGACGGCCTGGGCTACACCTTC. It yields the protein CASSPYRDGLGYTF.

This clonotype was observed at least ten times. CDR3: CASSADRGGSDTQYF. In DNA, the CDR3 is TGTGCCAGCAGCGCCGACAGGGGAGGGTCAGATACGCAGTATTTT. J is TRBJ2-3 and V is TRBV9, with D tentatively TRBD1 (8 bases). V lost 3 bases, J lost 4 bases, and 15 bases lay in between. CDR3 length: 15 amino acids. CDR1 is SGDLS, CDR2 YYNGEE, per germline.

This clonotype has at least ten counts. CDR3 sequence (DNA): TGCGCCAGCAGCTCCCGGACTCCCGCTGACAATGAGCAGTTCTTC. It is translated as CASSSRTPADNEQFF. V and J are TRBV5-1 and TRBJ2-1; D possibly corresponds to TRBD2 (5 bases). Per the germline V gene, CDR1 is SGHRS and CDR2 is YFSETQ. Between the trimmed V and J ends, which lost 3 bases and 5 bases, there was a span of 15 bases. The CDR3 extends over 15 amino acids.

This clonotype was picked up a small number of times. This chain joins TRBV7-2 and TRBJ2-5; the D gene is possibly TRBD2 (5 bases). The germline V gene has CDR1 SGHTA and CDR2 FQGNSA. This CDR3 has 12 residues. The V gene lost 3 bases and the J gene lost 6 bases, with 8 bases spanning the gap. The CDR3 is CASSFGVQTQYF. CDR3 nucleotides: TGTGCCAGCAGCTTCGGGGTGCAGACCCAGTACTTC.

This clonotype was counted a few times. The chain employs TRBV20-1 and TRBJ1-1, with TRBD1 matching over 7 bases. CDR3 length: 15 amino acids. CDR1 is DFQATT and CDR2 is SNEGSKA in the germline V gene (reference sequence). After removal of 3 bases from V and 3 bases from J, the junction contained 10 bases not matched to a gene. The CDR3, as DNA: TGCAGTGCTAGGAAGTCCTCCAGGGGGGACACTGAAGCTTTCTTT. Its protein is CSARKSSRGDTEAFF.

In its sample, this clonotype was seen many times. The V gene is TRBV5-4, the J gene TRBJ2-1, with 12 bases lining up with TRBD2. The length of the CDR3 is 20 residues. Germline trimming cut 2 bases from V and 0 bases from J; bases unmatched to any gene: 12. CDR1 is SGHNT and CDR2 is YYREEE in the germline V gene (reference sequence). In DNA form, the CDR3 reads TGTGCCAGCAGCTTAGGGGCCCGGACTAGCGGGGTTAGCTCCTACAATGAGCAGTTCTTC. It specifies CASSLGARTSGVSSYNEQFF.

The table lists this clonotype with a few counts. The chain carries TRBV18 and TRBJ2-7, with 7 bases aligning to TRBD2. The CDR3 totals 13 residues. Germline assignment: CDR1 KGHSH and CDR2 LQKENI. The V gene end was trimmed by 3 bases and the J gene end by 7 bases; junction bases not matched to a gene: 6. CDR3: CASSPPGAGEQYF. Here the CDR3 DNA reads TGTGCCAGCTCACCCCCGGGAGCGGGGGAGCAGTACTTC.

As to this clonotype: One base away lies a much larger clone, so this may be a sequencing read error. This chain uses TRBV5-1 with TRBJ2-3; D perhaps matches TRBD2 (5 bases). CDR3 length: 17 amino acids. Per the germline V gene, CDR1 is SGHRS and CDR2 is YFSETQ. The germline V and J ends were trimmed by 0 bases and 0 bases, with 14 bases remaining between them. The CDR3 spells CASSLGLASSSTDTQYF. The CDR3 coding sequence is TGCGCCAGCAGCTTGGGGCTAGCCTCAAGCAGCACAGATACGCAGTATTTT.

This clonotype has ten or more counts. CDR3 bases: TGTGCCAGCAGCTTAAGGTTCTCAGCGGGAGGGGCATATACGCAGTATTTT. It translates to CASSLRFSAGGAYTQYF. This chain links TRBV7-2 with TRBJ2-3; the match to TRBD2 covers 10 bases. The trim removed 2 bases at V and 7 bases at J, leaving 12 bases unmatched. The V gene's germline CDR1 is SGHTA and CDR2 FQGNSA. The CDR3 length is 17 residues.

In this sample, this clonotype turned up many times. The J gene is TRBJ2-3, the V gene TRBV6-4; 8 bases line up with TRBD2. The V and J ends lost 8 bases and 4 bases, in that order; junction bases with no gene match: 8. CDR3 length: 14 residues. Per the germline V gene, CDR1 is MRHNA and CDR2 is SNTAGT. The CDR3 region is CASSNSGEADTQYF. CDR3 nucleotides: TGTGCCAGCTCCAATAGCGGGGAGGCAGATACGCAGTATTTT.

This clonotype was found many times. This sequence joins TRBV20-1 and TRBJ2-1; no firm D call. Trimming took off 3 bases at V and 7 bases at J, with 10 bases between the two ends. Germline V CDR1 and CDR2: DFQATT, SNEGSKA (reference sequence). This CDR3 is 12 amino acids long. The CDR3 DNA reads TGCAGTGCTAGTTGGGTGGGGAATGAGCAGTTCTTC. It translates to CSASWVGNEQFF.

This chain joins TRBV6-2 or TRBV6-3 and TRBJ2-3, with TRBD1 as a possible D gene (6 bases). The CDR3 has 14 amino acids. V was cut by 6 bases and J by 1 base, with 11 bases left in between. Germline loops: CDR1 MNHEY, CDR2 SVGEGT. For the CDR3, the DNA is TGTGCCAGCAGGGCAGGGGACGGCACAGATACGCAGTATTTT. It yields the protein CASRAGDGTDTQYF.

V gene TRBV12-3 or TRBV12-4 combines with J gene TRBJ2-3, with TRBD2 identical over 15 bases. The J segment lost 3 bases and the V segment lost 5 bases, leaving 6 bases of the junction unmatched. The CDR3 runs to 17 residues. The CDR3 region has the DNA TGTGCCAGCAGTCTAATGGGACTAGCGGGGGGTACAGATACGCAGTATTTT. Translating gives CASSLMGLAGGTDTQYF.

At least ten counts were recorded for this clonotype. The chain uses TRBV11-2 and TRBJ1-1; 11 bases line up with TRBD1. The CDR3 runs to 15 residues. In germline, CDR1 is SGHAT, CDR2 FQNNGV. V was pared by 4 bases and J by 4 bases, with 5 bases of the junction left unmatched. This CDR3 reads CASSSGQGARTEAFF. The CDR3 DNA sequence: TGTGCCAGCAGCTCCGGACAGGGGGCGCGCACTGAAGCTTTCTTT.